This T cell receptor (beta chain) was profiled in a study of cytomegalovirus exposure and HLA in healthy donors. This CDR3 region has 10 residues. Germline values: CDR1 DFQATT, CDR2 SNEGSKA (reference sequence). Trimming shortened V by 7 bases and J by 8 bases, and 11 bases separated the two germline ends. PCR used 60 Vbeta primers and 13 Jbeta primers. This table comes from immunoSEQ multiplex PCR, and its TCRdb copy is limited to in-frame clones, with some not included. Of 150,000 or so clones listed, roughly 76% are singletons. The V call is TRBV20-1, the J call TRBJ1-2; D gene ambiguous. The receptor comes from a woman between 18 and 29 years old in good health and CMV-seropositive. The sample was PBMCs. CDR3 bases: TGCAGTGTTCTCACGAGAGGCTACACCTTC. It specifies CSVLTRGYTF.